These T cell receptor beta chains were read from a single sample in a study of T cells in Graves' hyperthyroidism and ophthalmopathy. TCRdb passed the multiplex PCR reads through MiXCR, listing each CDR3 protein once. Of around 600,000 distinct CDR3 sequences in the sample, 14% were seen once. Sequenced: blood. The receptors stem from a woman younger than 35 with Graves' ophthalmopathy. The CDR3 runs from the conserved cysteine through the conserved F or W. The order of the fields is J gene, D gene, clone size, V gene, CDR3 protein, CDR3 DNA. The D gene is left open where the match is weak. Only some rows state a clone size, as once, few, many or a class for expanded clones.

TRBJ2-3 TRBD2 few TRBV19 CASSIILRIAGWIRGGPDTQYF TGTGCCAGTAGTATAATCTTAAGGATAGCGGGATGGATAAGAGGTGGCCCAGATACGCAGTATTTT
TRBJ2-7 - - TRBV7-9 CASSLKGDGNKYEQYF TGTGCCAGCAGCTTAAAAGGGGATGGTAACAAATACGAGCAGTACTTC
TRBJ1-2 - - TRBV4-1 CASSQGPGAFYGYTF TGCGCCAGCAGCCAAGGTCCGGGGGCGTTCTATGGCTACACCTTC
TRBJ1-3 - - TRBV10-3 CAISPFEGAVPGNTIYF TGTGCCATCAGCCCGTTTGAGGGTGCCGTCCCTGGAAACACCATATATTTT
TRBJ2-1 TRBD2 - TRBV29-1 CSVYGTSNEQFF TGCAGCGTATACGGGACTAGCAATGAGCAGTTCTTC
TRBJ2-5 TRBD1 - TRBV28 CASSELQGLEETQYF TGTGCCAGCAGTGAGTTACAGGGGTTGGAAGAGACCCAGTACTTC
TRBJ2-4 - many TRBV18 CASSPRSATGWDIQYF TGTGCCAGCTCACCACGGTCCGCGACAGGCTGGGACATTCAGTACTTC
TRBJ1-6 TRBD1 - TRBV19 CASRRRTGEWGTRGFSPLHF TGTGCCAGTCGACGGAGGACAGGGGAATGGGGGACGAGGGGATTTTCACCCCTCCACTTT
TRBJ1-1 - many TRBV5-4 CASSPSRGGTEAFF TGTGCCAGCAGCCCTTCCAGGGGTGGCACTGAAGCTTTCTTT
TRBJ2-7 - - TRBV27 CTSSLSGYEQYF TGTACCAGCAGTTTATCAGGCTACGAGCAGTACTTC
TRBJ2-7 TRBD2 many TRBV11-3 CASSLGGRASHYEQYF TGTGCCAGCAGCTTAGGCGGGAGGGCCTCCCACTACGAGCAGTACTTC
TRBJ2-2 TRBD2 many TRBV7-3 CASSLTPGLAGGANTGELFF TGTGCCAGCAGCTTAACCCCGGGACTAGCGGGAGGAGCGAACACCGGGGAGCTGTTTTTT
TRBJ2-1 TRBD2 - TRBV5-1 CASSSGTSGSSYNEQFF TGCGCCAGCAGCTCGGGGACTAGCGGAAGCTCCTACAATGAGCAGTTCTTC
TRBJ2-1 TRBD2 - TRBV24-1 CATSDFTGTSGSPEQFF TGTGCCACCAGTGATTTCACCGGGACTAGCGGGAGTCCCGAGCAGTTCTTC
TRBJ1-5 TRBD1 few TRBV20-1 CSARGMIGGVGQPQHF TGCAGTGCCCGGGGTATGATAGGGGGCGTAGGTCAGCCCCAGCATTTT
TRBJ1-1 - few TRBV18 CASSRGGDSREAFF TGTGCCAGCTCACGGGGAGGGGATTCCAGGGAAGCTTTCTTT
TRBJ2-3 - many TRBV10-3 CAIRMTRITDTQYF TGTGCCATCAGAATGACTAGGATCACAGATACGCAGTATTTT
TRBJ2-5 - many TRBV12-3/TRBV12-4 CASSFSPETQYF TGTGCCAGCAGTTTTAGTCCGGAGACCCAGTACTTC
TRBJ2-1 TRBD2 many TRBV11-3 CASSLVHSERESSYNEQFF TGTGCCAGCAGCTTAGTCCACTCGGAGCGGGAGAGCTCCTACAATGAGCAGTTCTTC
TRBJ1-6 TRBD1 many TRBV2 CASSELRDSVNSPLHF TGTGCCAGCAGTGAACTCCGGGACAGCGTTAATTCACCCCTCCACTTT
TRBJ1-3 TRBD1 many TRBV7-2 CASSRWTGRTGNTIYF TGTGCCAGCAGCCGGTGGACAGGGCGAACTGGAAACACCATATATTTT
TRBJ2-5 TRBD2 - TRBV6-1 CASSRTSGRYETQYF TGTGCCAGCAGTCGGACTAGCGGGAGGTATGAGACCCAGTACTTC
TRBJ1-4 TRBD1 many TRBV6-2/TRBV6-3 CASRIGQGMFF TGTGCCAGCAGAATCGGACAGGGAATGTTTTTT
TRBJ2-7 TRBD2 many TRBV12-3/TRBV12-4 CASTPESASGSVEQYF TGTGCCAGCACGCCAGAGTCGGCTAGCGGGAGTGTCGAGCAGTACTTC